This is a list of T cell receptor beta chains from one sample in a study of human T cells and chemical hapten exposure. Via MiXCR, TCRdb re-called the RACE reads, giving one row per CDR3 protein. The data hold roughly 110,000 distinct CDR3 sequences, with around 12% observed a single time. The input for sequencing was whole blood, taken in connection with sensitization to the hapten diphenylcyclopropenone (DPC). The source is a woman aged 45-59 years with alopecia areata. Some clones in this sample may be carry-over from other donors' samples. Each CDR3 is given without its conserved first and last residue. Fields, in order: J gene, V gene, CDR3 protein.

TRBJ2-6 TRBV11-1 ASRGGGAGANVLT
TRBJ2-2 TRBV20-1 SASRAGVGTGELF
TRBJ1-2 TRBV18 ASSPQNPGQTNYGYT
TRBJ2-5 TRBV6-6 ASSYSGGPTETQY
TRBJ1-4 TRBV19 ASARQGDSEKLF
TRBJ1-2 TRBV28 ASQGDYGYT
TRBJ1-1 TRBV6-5 ASSPSRANTEAF
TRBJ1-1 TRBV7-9 ASSSWANTEAF
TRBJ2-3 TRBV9 ASSSDRSDTQY
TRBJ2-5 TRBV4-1 ASSRDMGGRETQY
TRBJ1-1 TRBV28 ATQQNTEAF
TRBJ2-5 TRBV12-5 ASAPPGLQTLETQY
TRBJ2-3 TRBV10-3 AISHLAGGPDTQY
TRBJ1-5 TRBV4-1 ASSPGQGYQPQH
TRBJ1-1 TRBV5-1 ASSRITVSNTEAF
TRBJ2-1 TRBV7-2 ASSPESRRSMEQF
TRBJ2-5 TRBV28 ASSLYQETQY
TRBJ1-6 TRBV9 ASSPSAFDSPLH
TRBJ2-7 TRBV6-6 ASSSSGNSYEQY
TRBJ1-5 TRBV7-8 ASSPSFSNQPQH